Below, one T cell receptor beta chain is given with its context. This sample is part of a study of cytomegalovirus exposure and HLA in healthy donors. Both 60 Vbeta primers and 13 Jbeta primers went into the PCR. Sequencing used immunoSEQ multiplex PCR; TCRdb keeps in-frame clones, though not all of them. Of approximately 250,000 clones in the sample, around 80% are singletons; the top ten hold approximately 0.47%. The germline V gene encodes CDR1 SGHDN and CDR2 FVKESK. There are 13 residues in the CDR3. V lost 0 bases and J 1 base, leaving 4 bases between the germline ends. The TCR sequence derives from a boy younger than 18 in good health and CMV-seronegative. Sequenced sample: PBMCs. The V and J genes are TRBV14 and TRBJ2-7; the D is unclear. The CDR3 sequence is CASSQDLSYEQYF. CDR3 DNA sequence: TGTGCCAGCAGCCAAGATTTATCCTACGAGCAGTACTTC.